This record looks at one T cell receptor (beta chain) sequence and its context. Its specificity is not known. This specimen comes from a study of cytomegalovirus exposure and HLA in healthy donors. Study findings and constraints: In all likelihood, a cluster of highly shared sequence variants was a sequencing artifact. Later analysis identified several of the most significant clusters that appeared linked to common viral pathogens.

The PCR had 60 Vbeta and 13 Jbeta primers. Produced via immunoSEQ multiplex PCR; TCRdb's table is partial and in-frame only. In the table there are more than 95,000 clones, roughly 15% of which are singletons. Sequencing was carried out using PBMCs. This clonotype was sampled from a female donor in good health and CMV-seronegative.

The CDR3, as DNA: TGTGCCAGCAGCCACCGACGACAGGGGGGCACTGAAGCTTTCTTT. Translating gives CASSHRRQGGTEAFF. The chain uses TRBV6-5 and TRBJ1-1, with 9 positions matching TRBD1. The CDR3 has 15 residues. The germline V gene has CDR1 MNHEY and CDR2 SVGAGI. J was trimmed by 4 bases and V by 6 bases; bases with no gene match: 9.